These 10 T cell receptor beta chains originate from one sample sequenced in a study of beta chain features in type 1 diabetes. Broader study findings: When Type 1 diabetes patients were examined, their TCRB CDR3s proved moderately but significantly shorter in all four CD4+ subsets.

The authors reverse transcribed all of the isolated RNA, so sequencing captured expressed TCRB transcripts. Here immunoSEQ multiplex PCR was the method, and the copy in TCRdb shows in-frame clones only, minus some. In the table there are hundreds of thousands of clones, around 15% of which are singletons. Their antigens remain unidentified. Sample: naive CD4+ T cells from blood. These receptors came from a man aged 18 to 30 with type 1 diabetes.

V is TRBV15 and J is TRBJ2-7, with 7 bases that match TRBD1. This CDR3 spans 15 amino acids. V trimming: 0 bases; J trimming: 3 bases; junction bases outside the gene matches: 5. Germline CDR1 reads LNHNV; CDR2 reads YYDKDF (reference sequence). Here the CDR3 reads CATSRDLTGNYEQYF. The DNA of the CDR3 is TGTGCCACCAGCAGAGACCTGACAGGGAACTACGAGCAGTACTTC.

The chain links TRBV18 to TRBJ1-2, with D possibly matching TRBD1 (5 bases). CDR1 and CDR2 from the germline V gene are KGHSH and LQKENI. CDR3 size: 13 residues. V lost 2 bases and J 8 bases, leaving 12 bases between the germline ends. The CDR3 nucleotides read TGTGCCAGCTCACCAGTACAGGACGGGGGCTACACCTTC. Translation: CASSPVQDGGYTF.

This rearrangement joins TRBV10-3 to TRBJ1-1; D not resolved. The CDR3 contains 14 residues. CDR1 ENHRY and CDR2 SYGVKD come from the germline V gene. V lost 3 bases and J lost 0, with 8 bases in between. The CDR3 sequence is CAISDQTLNTEAFF. The CDR3 coding sequence is TGTGCCATCAGTGACCAGACCCTGAACACTGAAGCTTTCTTT.

The table lists this clone with a few counts. The chain has TRBV7-9 and TRBJ2-1, with TRBD1 identical over 7 bases. The V and J ends lost 6 bases and 3 bases, in that order; junction bases with no gene match: 8. CDR3 size: 15 residues. The germline gives CDR1 SEHNR, CDR2 FQNEAQ (reference sequence). CDR3 amino acids: CASREQGRIYNEQFF. The CDR3 DNA is TGTGCCAGCAGGGAACAGGGGAGAATCTACAATGAGCAGTTCTTC.

This clone was observed a few times. V gene TRBV6-6 combines with J gene TRBJ2-1; weak D call: TRBD2 (6 bases). The germline V and J ends were trimmed by 0 bases and 3 bases, with 12 bases remaining between them. Germline lookup yields CDR1 MNHNY and CDR2 SVGAGI (reference sequence). CDR3 size: 16 residues. In DNA, the CDR3 is TGTGCCAGCAGTTACTCCCCTCGAGCGGGCTACAATGAGCAGTTCTTC. Residues: CASSYSPRAGYNEQFF.

The gene calls are TRBV29-1 and TRBJ2-1; D not certain. The CDR3 loop spans 13 amino acids. Between the trimmed V and J ends, which lost 7 bases and 4 bases, there was a span of 14 bases. Germline lookup yields CDR1 SQVTM and CDR2 ANQGSEA. CDR3 in DNA: TGCAGCGGCCGGCCCCCATCATACAATGAGCAGTTCTTC. The encoded protein is CSGRPPSYNEQFF.

Only a few counts were recorded for this clone. The chain is built from TRBV6-5 and TRBJ2-7; D remains ambiguous. Per the germline V gene, CDR1 is MNHEY and CDR2 is SVGAGI. With 5 bases removed from V and 6 bases from J, the gap between germline ends came to 17 bases. This CDR3 spans 14 amino acids. The CDR3 region has the DNA TGTGCCAGCAGTACCCTAGTTTCGGCGAGCGAGCAGTACTTC. Translating gives CASSTLVSASEQYF.

The chain uses TRBV7-2 and TRBJ1-5, with D possibly matching TRBD1 (6 bases). V lost 5 bases and J 4 bases, leaving 15 bases between the germline ends. Germline CDR1 reads SGHTA; CDR2 reads FQGNSA. The CDR3 extends over 15 amino acids. The DNA for the CDR3 is TGTGCCAGCAGCAAGCCGGGACAACTAAATCAGCCCCAGCATTTT. Encoded protein: CASSKPGQLNQPQHF.

V and J are TRBV9 and TRBJ1-1; D ambiguous. The length of the CDR3 is 14 residues. Between the trimmed V and J ends, which lost 0 bases and 4 bases, there was a span of 10 bases. CDR1 and CDR2 (germline): SGDLS, YYNGEE. The DNA for the CDR3 is TGTGCCAGCAGCGTAGGTGCAGCAAGCACTGAAGCTTTCTTT. This translates into CASSVGAASTEAFF.

The rearrangement uses TRBV30 and TRBJ2-1; 12 bases are a match to TRBD2. Per germline, CDR1 GTSNPN and CDR2 SVGIG (reference sequence). V lost 1 base, J lost 3 bases, and 10 bases stayed unmatched. This CDR3 is built from 18 residues. CDR3 coding DNA: TGTGCCTGGAGTGGCCCCAGACTAGCGGGGGTCCACTACAATGAGCAGTTCTTC. Amino acids: CAWSGPRLAGVHYNEQFF. The whole variable domain, remainder taken from reference TRBV30 and TRBJ2-1, is SQTIHQWPATLVQPVGSPLSLECTVEGTSNPNLYWYRQAAGRGLQLLFYSVGIGQISSEVPQNLSASRPQDRQFILSSKKLLLSDSGFYLCAWSGPRLAGVHYNEQFFGPGTRLTVL.